This TCR beta chain originates from a study of blood T cell repertoires in COVID-19. Original processing notes: From reference gene primer amplification, estimates of nucleated cell counts were derived. TCRdb's table, derived via immunoSEQ multiplex PCR, lists solely in-frame clones and lacks some. The V and J calls and the clone size are those of that table, but D and trimming were determined from the DNA. The sample records about 110,000 clones, about 79% being singletons. The V end lost 0 bases, the J end lost 7 bases, and 12 bases lay between the germline ends. The CDR3 contains 15 residues. Germline V lookup: CDR1 KGHSH, CDR2 LQKENI.

Material for sequencing was peripheral blood. The clonotype was recovered from a woman of 80 years or more with active or convalescent COVID-19. The rearrangement joins TRBV18 to TRBJ1-4, with D possibly being TRBD1 (5 bases). CDR3 DNA sequence: TGTGCCAGCTCACCACCGTCCACAAGGGGTGAAAAACTGTTTTTT. Protein sequence: CASSPPSTRGEKLFF.